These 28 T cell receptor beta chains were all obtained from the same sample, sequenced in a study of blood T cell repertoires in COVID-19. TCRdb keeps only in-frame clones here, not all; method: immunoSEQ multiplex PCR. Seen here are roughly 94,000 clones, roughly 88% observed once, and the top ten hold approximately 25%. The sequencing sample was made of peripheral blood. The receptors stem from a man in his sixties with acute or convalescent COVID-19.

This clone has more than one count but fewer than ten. Here the CDR3 reads CAISDQGLQGATNEKLFF. CDR3 nucleotides: TGTGCCATCAGTGATCAGGGCCTACAGGGGGCAACTAATGAAAAACTGTTTTTT. The chain has TRBV10-3 and TRBJ1-4; 8 bases line up with TRBD1. CDR1 ENHRY and CDR2 SYGVKD come from the germline V gene. V lost 3 bases, J lost 0 bases, and 9 bases stayed unmatched. The CDR3 sequence is 18 residues long.

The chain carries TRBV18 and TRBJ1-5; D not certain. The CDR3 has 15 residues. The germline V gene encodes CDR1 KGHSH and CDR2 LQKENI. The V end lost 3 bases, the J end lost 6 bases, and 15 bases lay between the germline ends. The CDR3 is CASSPPGSGGQPQHF. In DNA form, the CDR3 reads TGTGCCAGCTCACCGCCTGGGAGCGGCGGTCAGCCCCAGCATTTT.

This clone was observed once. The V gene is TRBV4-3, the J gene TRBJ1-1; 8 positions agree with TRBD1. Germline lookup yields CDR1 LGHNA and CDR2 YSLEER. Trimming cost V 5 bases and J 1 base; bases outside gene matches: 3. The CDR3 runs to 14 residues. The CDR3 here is CASSADRGNTEAFF. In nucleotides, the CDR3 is TGCGCCAGCAGCGCCGACAGGGGGAACACTGAAGCTTTCTTT.

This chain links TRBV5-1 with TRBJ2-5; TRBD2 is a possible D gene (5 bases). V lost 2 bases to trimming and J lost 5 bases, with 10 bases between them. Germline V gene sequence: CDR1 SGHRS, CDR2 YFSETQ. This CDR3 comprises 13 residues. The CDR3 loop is CASSFGPGETQYF. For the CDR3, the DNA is TGCGCCAGCAGCTTTGGACCGGGGGAGACCCAGTACTTC.

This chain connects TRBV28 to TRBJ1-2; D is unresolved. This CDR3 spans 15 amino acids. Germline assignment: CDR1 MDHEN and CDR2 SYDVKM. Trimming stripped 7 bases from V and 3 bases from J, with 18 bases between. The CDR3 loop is CASTSYGERYYGYTF. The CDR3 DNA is TGTGCCAGCACCAGCTACGGAGAGCGGTACTATGGCTACACCTTC.

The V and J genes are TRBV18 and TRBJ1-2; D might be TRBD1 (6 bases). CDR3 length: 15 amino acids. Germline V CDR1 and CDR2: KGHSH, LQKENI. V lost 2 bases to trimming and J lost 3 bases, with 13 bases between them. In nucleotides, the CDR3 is TGTGCCAGCTCACCATCGCAGGACAGCTACTATGGCTACACCTTC. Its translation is CASSPSQDSYYGYTF.

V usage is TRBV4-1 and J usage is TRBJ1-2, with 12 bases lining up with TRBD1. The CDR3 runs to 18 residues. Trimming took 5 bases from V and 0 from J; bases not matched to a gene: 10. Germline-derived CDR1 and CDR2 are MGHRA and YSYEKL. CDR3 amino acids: CASSKTGDRGPTNYGYTF. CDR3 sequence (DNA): TGCGCCAGCAGCAAAACGGGGGACAGGGGGCCGACTAACTATGGCTACACCTTC.

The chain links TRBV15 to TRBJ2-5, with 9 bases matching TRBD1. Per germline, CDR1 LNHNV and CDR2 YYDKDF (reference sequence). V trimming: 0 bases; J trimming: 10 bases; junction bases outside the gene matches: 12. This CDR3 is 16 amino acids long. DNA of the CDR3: TGTGCCACCAGCAGAGATTTGACAGGGGGAAATCGGGGCCAGTACTTC. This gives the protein CATSRDLTGGNRGQYF.

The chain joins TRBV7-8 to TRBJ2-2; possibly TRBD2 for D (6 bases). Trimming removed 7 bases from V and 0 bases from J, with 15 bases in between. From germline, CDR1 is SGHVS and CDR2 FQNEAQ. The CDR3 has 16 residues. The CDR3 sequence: CASMHGGSANTGELFF. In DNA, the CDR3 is TGTGCCAGCATGCATGGGGGGTCCGCGAACACCGGGGAGCTGTTTTTT.

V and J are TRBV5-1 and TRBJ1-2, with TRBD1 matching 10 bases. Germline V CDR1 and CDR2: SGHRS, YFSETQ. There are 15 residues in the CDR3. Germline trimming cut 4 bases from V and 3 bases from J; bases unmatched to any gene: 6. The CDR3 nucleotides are TGCGCCAGCAGCCGACAGGGGGCGCAGGACTATGGCTACACCTTC. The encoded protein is CASSRQGAQDYGYTF.

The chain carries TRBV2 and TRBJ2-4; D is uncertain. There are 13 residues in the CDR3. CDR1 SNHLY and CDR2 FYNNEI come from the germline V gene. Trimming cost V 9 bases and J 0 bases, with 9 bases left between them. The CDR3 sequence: CASQLIAKNIQYF. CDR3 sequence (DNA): TGTGCCAGTCAACTGATAGCCAAAAACATTCAGTACTTC.

The CDR3 loop is CATSRDRGHAETQYF. As DNA, the CDR3 is TGTGCCACCAGCAGAGATCGGGGACATGCAGAGACCCAGTACTTC. The V gene is TRBV15, the J gene TRBJ2-5, with a weak D call TRBD1 (6 bases). Trimming stripped 0 bases from V and 4 bases from J, with 12 bases between. The CDR3 covers 15 residues. Germline CDR1 is LNHNV and CDR2 is YYDKDF (reference sequence).

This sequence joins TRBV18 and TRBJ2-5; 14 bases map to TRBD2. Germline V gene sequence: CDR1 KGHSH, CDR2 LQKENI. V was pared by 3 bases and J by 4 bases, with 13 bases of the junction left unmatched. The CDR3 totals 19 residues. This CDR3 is CASSPMTSGGAFEGETQYF. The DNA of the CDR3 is TGTGCCAGCTCACCGATGACTAGCGGGGGGGCTTTCGAGGGAGAGACCCAGTACTTC.

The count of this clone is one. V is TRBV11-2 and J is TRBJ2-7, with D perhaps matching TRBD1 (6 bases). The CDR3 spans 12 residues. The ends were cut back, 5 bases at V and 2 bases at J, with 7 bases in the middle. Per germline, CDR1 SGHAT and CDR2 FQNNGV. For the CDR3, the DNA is TGTGCCAGCAGCCCAGGGGCCTACGAGCAGTACGTC. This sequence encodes CASSPGAYEQYV.

CDR3 bases: TGTGCCAGTAGTAGTAGCGGAGGTTACAATGAGCAGTTCTTC. This encodes CASSSSGGYNEQFF. The chain combines TRBV19 with TRBJ2-1, with TRBD2 as a possible D gene (6 bases). The V and J ends lost 4 bases and 4 bases respectively, with 11 bases between them. The CDR3 consists of 14 residues. In germline, CDR1 is LNHDA, CDR2 SQIVND (reference sequence).

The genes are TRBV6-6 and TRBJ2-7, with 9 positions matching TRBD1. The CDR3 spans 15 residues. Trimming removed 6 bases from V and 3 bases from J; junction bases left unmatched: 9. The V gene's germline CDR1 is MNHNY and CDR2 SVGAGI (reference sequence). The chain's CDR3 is CASSIGWTGVYEQYF. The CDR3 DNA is TGTGCCAGCAGCATAGGCTGGACAGGGGTCTACGAGCAGTACTTC.

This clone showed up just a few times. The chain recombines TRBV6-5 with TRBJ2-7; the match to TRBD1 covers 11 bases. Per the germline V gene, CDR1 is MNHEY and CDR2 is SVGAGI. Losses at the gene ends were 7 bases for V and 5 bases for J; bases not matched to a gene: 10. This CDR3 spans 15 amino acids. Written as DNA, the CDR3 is TGTGCCAGCACTCCGGACAGGGGGCGAAGGGACGAGCAGTACGTC. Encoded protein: CASTPDRGRRDEQYV.

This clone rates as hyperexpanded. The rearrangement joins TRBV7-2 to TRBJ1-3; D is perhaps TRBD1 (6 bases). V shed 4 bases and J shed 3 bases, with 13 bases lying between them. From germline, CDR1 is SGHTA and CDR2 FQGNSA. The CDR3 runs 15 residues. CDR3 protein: CASSSVGARGNTIYF. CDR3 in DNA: TGTGCCAGCAGCTCTGTGGGGGCGCGTGGAAACACCATATATTTT.

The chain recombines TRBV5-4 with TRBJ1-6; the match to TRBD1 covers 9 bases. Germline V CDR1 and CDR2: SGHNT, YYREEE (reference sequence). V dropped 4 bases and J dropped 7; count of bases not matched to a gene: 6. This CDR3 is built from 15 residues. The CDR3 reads CASSQGQGLNSPLHF. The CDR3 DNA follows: TGTGCCAGCAGCCAGGGACAGGGACTAAATTCACCCCTCCACTTT.

This CDR3 is CASRRTNNRDSYNEQFF. The CDR3 bases are TGTGCCAGCAGACGAACCAACAACCGGGACAGCTACAATGAGCAGTTCTTC. This sequence joins TRBV7-9 and TRBJ2-1, with 7 bases fitting TRBD1. There are 17 residues in the CDR3. The V gene's germline CDR1 is SEHNR and CDR2 FQNEAQ (reference sequence). After removal of 6 bases from V and 3 bases from J, the junction contained 14 bases not matched to a gene.

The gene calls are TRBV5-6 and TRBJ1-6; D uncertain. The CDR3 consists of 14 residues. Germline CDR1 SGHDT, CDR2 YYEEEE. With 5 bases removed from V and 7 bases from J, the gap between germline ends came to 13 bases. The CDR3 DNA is TGTGCCAGCAGTCCGAGAGCTAAGAATTCACCCCTCCACTTT. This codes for CASSPRAKNSPLHF.

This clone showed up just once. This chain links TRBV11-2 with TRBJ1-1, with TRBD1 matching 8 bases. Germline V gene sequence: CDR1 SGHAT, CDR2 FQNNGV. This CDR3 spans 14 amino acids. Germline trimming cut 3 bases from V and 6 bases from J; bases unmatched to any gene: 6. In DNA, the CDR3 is TGTGCCAGCAGCTTGACCTCAGGGGGCTCTGAAGCTTTCTTT. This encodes CASSLTSGGSEAFF.

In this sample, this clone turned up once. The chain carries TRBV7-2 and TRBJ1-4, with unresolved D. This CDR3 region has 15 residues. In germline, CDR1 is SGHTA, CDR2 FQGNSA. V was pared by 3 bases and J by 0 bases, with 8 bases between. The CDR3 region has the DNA TGTGCCAGCAGCTTCAACAGAGCAACTAATGAAAAACTGTTTTTT. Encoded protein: CASSFNRATNEKLFF.

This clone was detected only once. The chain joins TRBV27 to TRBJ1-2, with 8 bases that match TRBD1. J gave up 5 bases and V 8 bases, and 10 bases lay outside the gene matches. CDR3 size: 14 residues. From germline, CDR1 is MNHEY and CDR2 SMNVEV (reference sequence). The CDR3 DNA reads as TGTGCCAGCTTACCCAGGGGGCGCGGGTATGGCTACACCTTC. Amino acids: CASLPRGRGYGYTF.

The DNA for the CDR3 is TGCGCCAGCAGCTCAACAGGGGGGTCCTACAATGAGCAGTTCTTC. This gives the protein CASSSTGGSYNEQFF. The rearrangement joins TRBV5-1 to TRBJ2-1; 8 bases map to TRBD1. Per germline, CDR1 SGHRS and CDR2 YFSETQ. The CDR3 length is 15 residues. The ends lost 3 bases at V and 1 base at J; junction bases unmatched: 3.

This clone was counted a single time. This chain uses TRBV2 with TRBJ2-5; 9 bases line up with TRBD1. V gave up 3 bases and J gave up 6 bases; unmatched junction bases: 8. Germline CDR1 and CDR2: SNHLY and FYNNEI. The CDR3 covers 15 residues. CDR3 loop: CASSDTGGEWKTQYF. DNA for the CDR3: TGTGCCAGCAGTGATACAGGGGGCGAGTGGAAGACCCAGTACTTC.

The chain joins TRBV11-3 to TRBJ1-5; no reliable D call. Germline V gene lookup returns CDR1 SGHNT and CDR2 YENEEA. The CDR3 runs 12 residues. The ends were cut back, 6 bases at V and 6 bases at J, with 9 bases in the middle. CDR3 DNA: TGTGCCAGCAGTACAATCGCTCAGCCCCAGCATTTT. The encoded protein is CASSTIAQPQHF.

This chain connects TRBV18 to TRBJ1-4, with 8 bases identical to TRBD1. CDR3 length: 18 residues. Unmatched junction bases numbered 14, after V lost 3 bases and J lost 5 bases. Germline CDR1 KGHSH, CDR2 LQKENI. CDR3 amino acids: CASSPAPKRQGKNEKLFF. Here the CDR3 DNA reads TGTGCCAGCTCACCCGCACCCAAAAGACAGGGGAAGAATGAAAAACTGTTTTTT.